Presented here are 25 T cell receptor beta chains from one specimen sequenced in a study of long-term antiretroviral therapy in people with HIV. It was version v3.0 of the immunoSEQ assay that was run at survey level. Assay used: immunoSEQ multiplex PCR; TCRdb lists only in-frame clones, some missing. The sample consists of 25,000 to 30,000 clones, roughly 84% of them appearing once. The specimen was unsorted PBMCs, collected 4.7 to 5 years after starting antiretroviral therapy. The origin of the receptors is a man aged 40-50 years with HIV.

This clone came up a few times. This CDR3 reads CASSLTGSHGYTF. CDR3 sequence (DNA): TGTGCCAGCAGCCTGACAGGGAGCCATGGCTACACCTTC. The chain joins TRBV7-2 to TRBJ1-2, with 7 bases identical to TRBD1. CDR1 SGHTA and CDR2 FQGNSA come from the germline V gene. V trimming: 5 bases; J trimming: 6 bases; junction bases outside the gene matches: 6. The CDR3 runs 13 residues. Full variable domain (outside the CDR3, taken from reference TRBV7-2 and TRBJ1-2): GAGVSQSPSNKVTEKGKDVELRCDPISGHTALYWYRQSLGQGLEFLIYFQGNSAPDKSGLPSDRFSAERTGGSVSTLTIQRTQQEDSAVYLCASSLTGSHGYTFGSGTRLTVV.

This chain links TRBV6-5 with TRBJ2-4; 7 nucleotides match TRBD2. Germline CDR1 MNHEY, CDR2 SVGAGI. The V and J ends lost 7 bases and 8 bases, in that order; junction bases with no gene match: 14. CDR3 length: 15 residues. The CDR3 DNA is TGTGCCAGCACCGCGATAAGCGGGAATGGGTACATTCAGTACTTC. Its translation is CASTAISGNGYIQYF.

The CDR3 region is CASTDRTLATDTQYF. The CDR3 DNA is TGTGCCAGTACCGACCGAACCCTAGCGACAGATACGCAGTATTTT. This sequence joins TRBV19 and TRBJ2-3, with D possibly being TRBD2 (6 bases). V lost 7 bases to trimming and J lost 3 bases, with 17 bases between them. The germline V gene encodes CDR1 LNHDA and CDR2 SQIVND (reference sequence). This CDR3 region has 15 residues.

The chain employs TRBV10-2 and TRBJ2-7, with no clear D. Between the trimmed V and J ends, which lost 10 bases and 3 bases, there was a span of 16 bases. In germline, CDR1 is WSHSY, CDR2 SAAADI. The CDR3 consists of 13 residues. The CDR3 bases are TGCGCCACGTATTCCGGGCACAACTACGAGCAGTACTTC. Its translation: CATYSGHNYEQYF.

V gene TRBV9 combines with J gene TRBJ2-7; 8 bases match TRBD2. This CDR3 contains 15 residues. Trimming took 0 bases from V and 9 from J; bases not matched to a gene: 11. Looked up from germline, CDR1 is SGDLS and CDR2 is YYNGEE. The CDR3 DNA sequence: TGTGCCAGCAGCGTAGAAGATAGCGGGACGGGTGGGCAGTACTTC. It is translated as CASSVEDSGTGGQYF.

DNA for the CDR3: TGTGCCAGCAGTGAACTTGTTTATACGCAGTATTTT. Protein: CASSELVYTQYF. The rearrangement uses TRBV2 and TRBJ2-3; no clear D gene. The CDR3 has 12 amino acids. Germline-derived CDR1 and CDR2 are SNHLY and FYNNEI. V lost 2 bases and J 7 bases, leaving 7 bases between the germline ends.

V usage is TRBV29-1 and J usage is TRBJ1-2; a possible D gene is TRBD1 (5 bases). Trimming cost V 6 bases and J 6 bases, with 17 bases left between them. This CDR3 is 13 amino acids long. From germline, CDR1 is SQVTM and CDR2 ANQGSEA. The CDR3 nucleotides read TGCAGCGTCGCGACAGTGGGGGGGAATGGCTACACCTTC. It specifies CSVATVGGNGYTF.

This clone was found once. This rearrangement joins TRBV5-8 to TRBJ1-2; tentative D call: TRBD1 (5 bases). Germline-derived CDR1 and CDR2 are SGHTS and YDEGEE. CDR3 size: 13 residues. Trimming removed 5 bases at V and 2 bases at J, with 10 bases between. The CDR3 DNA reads TGTGCCAGCAGGAAAGGGACCAACTATGGCTACACCTTC. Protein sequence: CASRKGTNYGYTF. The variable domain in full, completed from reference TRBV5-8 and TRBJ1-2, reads EAGVTQSPTHLIKTRGQQATLRCSPISGHTSVYWYQQALGLGLQFLLWYDEGEERNRGNFPPRFSGRQFPNYSSELNVNALELEDSALYLCASRKGTNYGYTFGSGTRLTVV.

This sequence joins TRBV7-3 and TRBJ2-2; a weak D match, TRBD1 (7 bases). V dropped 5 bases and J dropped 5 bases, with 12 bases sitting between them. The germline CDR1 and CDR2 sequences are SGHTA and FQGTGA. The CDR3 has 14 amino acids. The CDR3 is CASSPQGGTGELFF. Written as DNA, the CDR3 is TGTGCCAGCAGCCCTCAGGGGGGAACCGGGGAGCTGTTTTTT.

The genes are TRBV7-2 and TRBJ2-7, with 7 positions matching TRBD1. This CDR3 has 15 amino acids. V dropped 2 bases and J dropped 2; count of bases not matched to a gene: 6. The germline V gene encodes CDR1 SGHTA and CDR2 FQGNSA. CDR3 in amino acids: CASSLTGEYPYEQYF. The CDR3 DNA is TGTGCCAGCAGCTTAACAGGGGAATATCCCTACGAGCAGTACTTC.

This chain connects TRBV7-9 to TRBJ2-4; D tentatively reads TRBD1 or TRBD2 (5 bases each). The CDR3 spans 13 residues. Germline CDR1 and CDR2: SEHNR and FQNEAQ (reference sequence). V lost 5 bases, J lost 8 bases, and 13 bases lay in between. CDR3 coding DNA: TGTGCCAGCAGCCTGACATTGGGGGACATTCAGTACTTC. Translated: CASSLTLGDIQYF.

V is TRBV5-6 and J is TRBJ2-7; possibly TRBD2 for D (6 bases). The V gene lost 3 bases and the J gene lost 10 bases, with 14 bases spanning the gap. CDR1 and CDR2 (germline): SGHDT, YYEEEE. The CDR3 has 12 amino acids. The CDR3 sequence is CASSSGTPRQYF. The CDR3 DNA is TGTGCCAGCAGCTCCGGGACTCCGAGACAGTACTTC. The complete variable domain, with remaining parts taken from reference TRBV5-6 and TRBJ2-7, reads DAGVTQSPTHLIKTRGQQVTLRCSPKSGHDTVSWYQQALGQGPQFIFQYYEEEERQRGNFPDRFSGHQFPNYSSELNVNALLLGDSALYLCASSSGTPRQYFGPGTRLTVT.

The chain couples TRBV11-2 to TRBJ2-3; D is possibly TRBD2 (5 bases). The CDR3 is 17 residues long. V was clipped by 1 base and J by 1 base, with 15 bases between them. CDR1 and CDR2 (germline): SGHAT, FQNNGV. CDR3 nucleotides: TGTGCCAGCAGCTTAGGCATTCGGGGTGCCCGCACAGATACGCAGTATTTT. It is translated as CASSLGIRGARTDTQYF.

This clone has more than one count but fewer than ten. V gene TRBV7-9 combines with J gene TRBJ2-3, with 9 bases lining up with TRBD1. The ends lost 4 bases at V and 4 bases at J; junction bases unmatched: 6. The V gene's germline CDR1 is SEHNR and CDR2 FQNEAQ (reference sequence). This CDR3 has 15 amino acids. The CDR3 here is CASSSRDRVPDTQYF. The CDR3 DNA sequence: TGTGCCAGCAGCTCCCGGGACAGGGTTCCAGATACGCAGTATTTT.

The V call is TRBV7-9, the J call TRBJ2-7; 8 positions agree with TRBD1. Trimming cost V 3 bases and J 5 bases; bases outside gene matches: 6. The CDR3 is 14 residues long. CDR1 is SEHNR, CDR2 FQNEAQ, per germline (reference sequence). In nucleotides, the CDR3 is TGTGCCAGCAGCTTCGCAGGGGGCACAGACGAGCAGTACTTC. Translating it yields CASSFAGGTDEQYF.

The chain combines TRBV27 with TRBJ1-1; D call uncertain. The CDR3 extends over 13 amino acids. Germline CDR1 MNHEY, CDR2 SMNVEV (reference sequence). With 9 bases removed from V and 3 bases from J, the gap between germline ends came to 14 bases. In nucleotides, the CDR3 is TGTGCCAGTAAACCTTCGCGGGACACTGAAGCTTTCTTT. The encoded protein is CASKPSRDTEAFF.

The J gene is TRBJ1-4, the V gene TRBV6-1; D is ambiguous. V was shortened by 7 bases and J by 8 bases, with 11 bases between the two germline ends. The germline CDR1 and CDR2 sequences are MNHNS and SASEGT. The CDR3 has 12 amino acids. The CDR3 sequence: CASTQNREKLFF. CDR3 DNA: TGTGCCAGCACCCAAAACCGAGAAAAACTGTTTTTT.

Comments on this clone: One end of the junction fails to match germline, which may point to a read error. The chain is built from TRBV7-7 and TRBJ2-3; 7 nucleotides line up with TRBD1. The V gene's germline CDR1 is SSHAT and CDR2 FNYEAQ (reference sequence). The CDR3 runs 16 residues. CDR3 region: CASSQALRGSGDTQYF. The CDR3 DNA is TGTGCTAGCAGCCAAGCCCTCAGGGGGTCCGGAGATACGCAGTATTTT.

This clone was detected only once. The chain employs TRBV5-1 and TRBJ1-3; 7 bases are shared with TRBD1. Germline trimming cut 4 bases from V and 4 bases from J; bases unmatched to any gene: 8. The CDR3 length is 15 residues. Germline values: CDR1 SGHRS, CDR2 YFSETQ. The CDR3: CASSTRTGAGNTIYF. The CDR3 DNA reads TGCGCCAGCAGCACCCGAACAGGGGCAGGAAACACCATATATTTT.

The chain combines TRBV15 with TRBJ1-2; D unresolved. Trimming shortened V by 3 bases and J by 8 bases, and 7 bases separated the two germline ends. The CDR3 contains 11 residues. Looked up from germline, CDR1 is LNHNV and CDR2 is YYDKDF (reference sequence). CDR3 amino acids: CATSSVGGYTF. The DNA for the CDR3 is TGTGCCACCAGCAGCGTGGGGGGCTACACCTTC.

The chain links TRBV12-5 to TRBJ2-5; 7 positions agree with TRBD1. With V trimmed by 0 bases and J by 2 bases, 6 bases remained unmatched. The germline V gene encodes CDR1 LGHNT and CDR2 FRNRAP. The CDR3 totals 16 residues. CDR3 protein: CASGLVGSRGQETQYF. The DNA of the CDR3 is TGTGCTAGTGGTTTGGTAGGGAGCAGGGGGCAAGAGACCCAGTACTTC. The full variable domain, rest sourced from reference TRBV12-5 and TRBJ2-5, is DARVTQTPRHKVTEMGQEVTMRCQPILGHNTVFWYRQTMMQGLELLAYFRNRAPLDDSGMPKDRFSAEMPDATLATLKIQPSEPRDSAVYFCASGLVGSRGQETQYFGPGTRLLVL.

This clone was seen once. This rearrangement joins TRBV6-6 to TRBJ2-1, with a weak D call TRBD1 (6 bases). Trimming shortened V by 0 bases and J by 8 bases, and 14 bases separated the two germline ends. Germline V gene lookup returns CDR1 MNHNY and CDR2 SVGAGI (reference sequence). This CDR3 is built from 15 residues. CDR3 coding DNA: TGTGCCAGCAGTTACTCCGCAGGGGTTTCGGATGAGCAGTTCTTC. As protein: CASSYSAGVSDEQFF.

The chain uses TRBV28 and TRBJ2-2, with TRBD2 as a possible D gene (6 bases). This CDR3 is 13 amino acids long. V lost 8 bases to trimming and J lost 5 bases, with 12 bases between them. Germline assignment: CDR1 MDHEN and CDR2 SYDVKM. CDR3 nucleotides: TGTGCCAGCGGTGGTGGGGGGACCGGGGAGCTGTTTTTT. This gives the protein CASGGGGTGELFF.

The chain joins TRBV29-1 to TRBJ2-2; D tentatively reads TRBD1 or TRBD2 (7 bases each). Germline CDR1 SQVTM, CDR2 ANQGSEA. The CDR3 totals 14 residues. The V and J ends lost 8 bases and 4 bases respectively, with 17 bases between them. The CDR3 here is CSLGEGAVTGELFF. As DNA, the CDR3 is TGCAGCCTGGGGGAGGGGGCGGTCACCGGGGAGCTGTTTTTT.

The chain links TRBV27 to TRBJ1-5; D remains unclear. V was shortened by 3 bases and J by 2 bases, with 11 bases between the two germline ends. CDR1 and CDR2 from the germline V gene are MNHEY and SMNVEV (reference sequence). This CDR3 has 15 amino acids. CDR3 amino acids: CASSLAGSGNQPQHF. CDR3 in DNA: TGTGCCAGCAGTTTGGCGGGAAGCGGCAATCAGCCCCAGCATTTT.